This T cell receptor beta chain emerged from a study of vaccination and CD4 T cells after COVID-19 (dated 2022 in TCRdb). A note on the overall study: Convalescent patients had a positive SARS-CoV-2 result on nasal swab PCR, and of these patients, some 10 had mild disease and one had severe disease. The spike-specific CD4+ TCR repertoire was compared before and after mRNA vaccination in around ten COVID-19 convalescent patients and a few infection-naive healthy vaccine recipients. The cultures were stimulated with overlapping spike peptide pools from SARS-CoV-2 and from the common cold coronaviruses HCoV-NL63, HCoV-OC43 and HCoV-229E. Post-vaccine blood samples were taken a median of roughly 72 days after the second vaccine dose, with a range of about 13 to 250 days. Participants received two doses of either the Pfizer-BioNTech BNT162b2 vaccine (n=8) or the Moderna mRNA-1273 vaccine (n=2). Control cultures received a CEFX viral epitope pool as the positive control, an HIV-1 Nef peptide pool as the negative control, or no peptide. In the convalescent cohort there were six males and four females, among whom were two Hispanic individuals, seven Caucasians, two Asians and one multiracial person. Post-COVID blood samples were collected from convalescent patients a median of around 100 days after diagnosis, with a range of about 30 to 180 days. Points the paper makes about the study in general: An increase in the median number of SARS-CoV-2-reactive clonotypes from approximately 20 after infection to some 40 after vaccination was observed, but the change was not found to be significant. In convalescent patients, a median about 86% of post-vaccine SARS-CoV-2-reactive clones were detected only after vaccination, and vaccine-specific priming was suggested by this finding. In convalescent patients, nearly all vaccine-specific clones (304 of 307) were found to be mono-reactive for SARS-CoV-2 spike rather than cross-reactive with common cold coronaviruses. Only a relatively small number of convalescent patients were included in the study, and early timepoints following natural infection were not analyzed.

This specimen's treatment or condition label, per the study, means: roughly nine-day PBMC culture with coronavirus spike peptide pools or control peptides (ViraFEST assay). The ViraFEST assay was used in the study, in which antigen-specific T cells were expanded with peptide pools and expanded clonotypes were subsequently identified by TCR sequencing. Positive SARS-CoV-2 PCR tests in the convalescent patients dated from March to December 2020, before Alpha, Beta and Delta variants emerged in the United States. Each well held under 2.5 million PBMCs cultured in IMDM containing approximately 5% human AB serum and approximately 9.6 IU/ml IL-2, with about 10 ug/ml peptide pools added. On days 3 and 7, half of the culture medium was replaced with fresh IL-2-containing medium. CD4+ T cells were isolated after 10 days of culture through negative selection using the EasySep CD4+ T cell isolation kit. PBMCs were separated from whole blood using Ficoll-Paque Plus gradient centrifugation and then either used fresh or cryopreserved at -140C. Culture conditions were generally each tested in triplicate wells.

Library preparation used PCR. TCR sequencing of DNA from cultured CD4+ T cells used the Oncomine TCR Beta short-read assay at the Johns Hopkins FTIC core. The QIAamp micro DNA kit was used to extract genomic DNA from the cultured CD4+ T cells. The Oncomine TCR Beta libraries from cultured CD4+ T cells were pooled using unique dual indexes and then sequenced on an Illumina iSeq 100. In the original analysis: Non-productive sequences were removed, and CDR3s not starting with C, not ending with F or W, or shorter than 7 amino acids were discarded. The MANAFEST web application identified antigen-specific clonotypes by comparing peptide-stimulated wells against reference wells and other culture wells. An FDR below 0.05, an odds ratio above 5, and a productive frequency above 0.1% in at least two of three replicate wells were required for clones to be considered positive. Cross-reactive clonotypes were defined as significantly expanded in both SARS-CoV-2 spike wells and at least one common cold coronavirus spike condition. Levenshtein distances (stringdist) and unrooted phylogenetic trees (ape) in R version 3.6.1 were used to assess CDR3 homology. TCRdb passed the public sequencing reads through fastp at Q25 and MiXCR, retaining productive beta sequences. All rows with the same CDR3 protein become a single entry with the most common DNA and genes. The V and J calls reflect TCRdb's pipeline rather than the authors' work. The sample table contains over 10,000 distinct CDR3 sequences; only one count was recorded for around 75% of them. The ten biggest clones cover 11% of the sample.

V is trimmed back by 7 bases and J by 7 bases, and the junction contains 7 bases that no gene match accounts for. The germline V gene (reference sequence) specifies SEHNR as CDR1 and FQNEAQ as CDR2. The CDR3 goes from the cysteine to the phenylalanine over 15 residues. The CDR3 DNA has 45 bases and is translated from base 1. Points on this clonotype: Its specific antigen is unknown. No base quality values were provided; no much bigger clone lies one nucleotide off.

The clonotype was recovered from a human donor who had recovered from COVID-19. Recombination joined TRBV7-9 with TRBJ1-6; the central 10 bases match TRBD1. Sequenced input: CD4+ T cells from blood, cultured in vitro. At the DNA level, the sequence is TGTGCCAGCACCCCACCGGGACAGGGGAATTCACCCCTCCACTTT. Its product reads: CASTPPGQGNSPLHF.